A selection of T cell receptor beta chains follows, all from one sample in a study of identical twins. MiXCR was run by TCRdb on the 5' RACE reads, yielding one entry per CDR3 protein. This table has roughly 1.6 million distinct CDR3 sequences, around 33% appearing once. Sequencing was carried out using cord blood. The receptors come from a newborn girl in good health. CDR3s include the opening cysteine and the closing phenylalanine or tryptophan. The D gene is left open where the match is weak. For some rows the clone size is stated as once, few or many, or as a class when expanded; others skip it.

>TRBD1|TRBV30|TRBJ1-1|.
TGTGCCTGGAGTGTACTGCAACACAGGGCAGGGGGGAACACTGAAGCTTTCTTT
CAWSVLQHRAGGNTEAFF
>TRBD1|TRBV29-1|TRBJ1-2|few
TGCAGCGTTGAAGTCTGGGCAGGGGGCGTTAAAGGCTACACCTTC
CSVEVWAGGVKGYTF
>.|TRBV11-2|TRBJ2-3|few
TGTGCCAGCAGCTTAACGGACTACACAGATACGCAGTATTTT
CASSLTDYTDTQYF
>.|TRBV12-3/TRBV12-4|TRBJ2-7|many
TGTGCCAGCAGTTTAATAGCCTACGAGCAGTACTTC
CASSLIAYEQYF
>.|TRBV12-3/TRBV12-4|TRBJ1-2|few
TGTGCCAGCAGTTTAGGGTTGGGGCGTATCTATGGCTACACCTTC
CASSLGLGRIYGYTF
>TRBD2|TRBV11-2|TRBJ2-2|.
TGTGCCAGCACCCTATCGGGAGGCGGGGAGCTGTTTTTT
CASTLSGGGELFF
>.|TRBV5-1|TRBJ2-7|few
TGCGCCAGCAATCCGGCAGGATGGTCCTACGAGCAGTACTTC
CASNPAGWSYEQYF
>TRBD2|TRBV12-3/TRBV12-4|TRBJ2-3|.
TGTGCCAGCAGTTCCAGGACTAGCGGGAGGGCCAGGGATACGCAGTATTTT
CASSSRTSGRARDTQYF
>.|TRBV7-9|TRBJ1-1|many
TGTGCCAGCAGCCCCCGGGCTAACACTGAAGCTTTCTTT
CASSPRANTEAFF
>.|TRBV5-1|TRBJ2-5|.
TGCGCCAGCAGCTCGACCTTCGGTTGGGGGGTCCGGACCCAGTACTTC
CASSSTFGWGVRTQYF
>TRBD1|TRBV6-1|TRBJ1-2|.
TGTGCCAGCAGTGGACTACAGGGGAACTATGGCTACACCTTC
CASSGLQGNYGYTF
>TRBD2|TRBV20-1|TRBJ2-1|.
TGCAGTGCTAGGACCCGGGCGGGAGTTGTCCATGAGCAGTTCTTC
CSARTRAGVVHEQFF
>.|TRBV18|TRBJ1-5|.
TGTGCCAGCTCACCGGGTGCAGGGGATCAGCCCCAGCATTTT
CASSPGAGDQPQHF
>TRBD1|TRBV27|TRBJ1-5|.
TGTGCCAGCAGTTCCTGGACAGGGACGAGCAATCAGCCCCAGCATTTT
CASSSWTGTSNQPQHF
>.|TRBV5-1|TRBJ2-5|few
TGCGCCAGCAGCTTGTCCGGACTTCGGGAGACCCAGTACTTC
CASSLSGLRETQYF
>TRBD1|TRBV25-1|TRBJ1-6|.
TGTGCCAGCAGTGGTAAGCAGGGGGCGAAGTCACCCCTCCACTTT
CASSGKQGAKSPLHF
>.|TRBV12-3/TRBV12-4|TRBJ2-2|few
TGTGCCAGCACCTCAACGAACACCGGGGAGCTGTTTTTT
CASTSTNTGELFF
>TRBD1|TRBV28|TRBJ1-5|.
TGTGCCAGCAGCCACAGGGGGTATCAGCCCCAGCATTTT
CASSHRGYQPQHF
>.|TRBV5-5|TRBJ1-1|.
TGTGCCAGCAGAACGGGTTTGTCTGAAGCTTTCTTT
CASRTGLSEAFF
>TRBD2|TRBV7-8|TRBJ2-7|few
TGTGCCAGCAGGGGTTTCAGGACTAGCGGGAGAACGGAACTCTACGAGCAGTACTTC
CASRGFRTSGRTELYEQYF
>.|TRBV2|TRBJ1-2|few
TGTGCCAGCAGTGAAGCGGCCTACTATGGCTACACCTTC
CASSEAAYYGYTF